This T cell receptor beta chain was sequenced for a study of blood T cell repertoires in COVID-19 (dated by TCRdb to between 2020 and 2021). Some background on the complete study: Collaborator samples came from the United States, Italy and Spain and covered acute and convalescent phases of COVID-19. The material from the prospective study consisted of cDNA or gDNA derived from T cells, B-cell-depleted T cells, or PBMCs. Subjects who had been exposed to COVID-19, were actively infected with it, or had recovered from it provided the deeply sampled blood TCRbeta repertoires that made up the dataset. The repertoires were released in a freely available public database intended as a resource for research on the immune response to SARS-CoV-2. The samples were drawn from two sources: the first 160 participants of the ongoing ImmuneRACE study, and fewer than 1,500 subjects contributed by 6 global collaborators. Nearly every sample came with metadata listing a de-identified subject ID, COVID-19 status, age in years and sex. HLA class I and class II types, where available, came from metadata supplied by the sample provider rather than from assay-based typing.

The immunoSEQ Assay, a bias-controlled multiplex PCR, was used to amplify TCRbeta CDR3 regions from genomic DNA. From the authors' description of their analysis: The number of nucleated cells in each sample was estimated by amplification of reference gene primers within the assay. Sequence reads were collapsed and filtered to measure the absolute abundance of every unique TCRbeta CDR3 rearrangement. Productive Simpson clonality was computed per sample as the square root of Simpson's diversity index over productive rearrangements. The clones in this table, taken by TCRdb from immuneACCESS, are in-frame only. Not every clone is retained; where verified, under half of the shortfall comes from an unresolved V gene, and the cause of the rest is unknown. V and J calls and clone size are as listed in that table; D and trimming were resolved from the DNA. Within this sample are a few hundred thousand clones, with roughly nine tenths of them counted one time only. 2% to 2.5% of the sample is in the top ten clones.

This clone has a single count. Its specific antigen is unknown. The input lacks base qualities; no much larger clone sits a single base away. The collaborating institutions used their own protocols to collect whole blood in K2EDTA tubes. Collaborator samples were shipped for TCRbeta analysis as frozen whole blood, isolated PBMCs, or DNA extracted from either sample type. Results and caveats for the whole study, not just this receptor: The amount of clinical and demographic metadata varied by source and participant and was provided uncurated.

V loses 4 bases of germline sequence and J loses 7 bases, and the interval between the two ends is 17 bases. The CDR3 covers 16 residues, taking in both the cysteine and the phenylalanine. Only the CDR3 region is kept as DNA, spanning 48 bases read in frame from base 1. CDR1 and CDR2, looked up from the germline V gene (reference sequence), are LGHDT and YNNKEL. The specimen was peripheral blood. Recombination joined TRBV3-1 (or the pseudogene TRBV3-2) with TRBJ1-6; possibly the D gene is TRBD1, per 5 matching bases. The TCR comes from a woman aged 45-60 years with acute or convalescent COVID-19. Here is the DNA: TGTGCCAGCAGCCCCCGGGTGGGGCAGATAAATTCACCCCTCCACTTT. It translates to CASSPRVGQINSPLHF.